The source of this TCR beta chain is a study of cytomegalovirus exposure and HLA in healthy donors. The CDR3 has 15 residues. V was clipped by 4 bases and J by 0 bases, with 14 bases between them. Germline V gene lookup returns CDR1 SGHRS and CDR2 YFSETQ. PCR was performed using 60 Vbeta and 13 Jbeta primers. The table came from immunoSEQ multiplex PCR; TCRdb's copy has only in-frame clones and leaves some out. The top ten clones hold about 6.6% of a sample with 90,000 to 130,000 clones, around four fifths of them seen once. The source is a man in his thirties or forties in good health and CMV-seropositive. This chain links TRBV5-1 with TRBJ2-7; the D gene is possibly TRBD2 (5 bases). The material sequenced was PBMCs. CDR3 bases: TGCGCCAGCAGCCAGCGGACGGAGTACTCCTACGAGCAGTACTTC. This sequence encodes CASSQRTEYSYEQYF.